The clone carrying this T cell receptor beta chain was detected a few times. The data were obtained in a study of blood T cell repertoires in COVID-19. V was pared by 3 bases and J by 4 bases, with 6 bases of the junction left unmatched. Germline values: CDR1 SGDLS, CDR2 YYNGEE. This CDR3 has 15 residues. The assay was immunoSEQ multiplex PCR, and TCRdb's table has in-frame clones only and misses some. The sample contains roughly 100,000 clones, about 88% of which appear only once. Sequencing input: peripheral blood. This chain connects TRBV9 to TRBJ2-7; the match to TRBD2 covers 11 bases. The TCR originated in a woman older than 75 with acute or convalescent COVID-19. The DNA for the CDR3 is TGTGCCAGCAGCGCATATAGCGGGGGGGAATACGAGCAGTACTTC. It encodes CASSAYSGGEYEQYF.